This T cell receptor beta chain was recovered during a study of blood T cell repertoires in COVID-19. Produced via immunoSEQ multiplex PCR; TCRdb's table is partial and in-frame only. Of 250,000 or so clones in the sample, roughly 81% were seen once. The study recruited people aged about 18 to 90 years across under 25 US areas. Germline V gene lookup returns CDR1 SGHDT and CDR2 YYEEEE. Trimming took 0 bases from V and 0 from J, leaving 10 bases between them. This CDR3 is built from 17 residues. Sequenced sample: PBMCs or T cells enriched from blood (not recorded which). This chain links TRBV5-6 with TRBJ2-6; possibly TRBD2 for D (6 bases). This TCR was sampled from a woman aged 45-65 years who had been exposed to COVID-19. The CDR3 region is CASSLVEGLSGANVLTF. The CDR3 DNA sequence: TGTGCCAGCAGCTTGGTGGAGGGCCTCTCTGGGGCCAACGTCCTGACTTTC.